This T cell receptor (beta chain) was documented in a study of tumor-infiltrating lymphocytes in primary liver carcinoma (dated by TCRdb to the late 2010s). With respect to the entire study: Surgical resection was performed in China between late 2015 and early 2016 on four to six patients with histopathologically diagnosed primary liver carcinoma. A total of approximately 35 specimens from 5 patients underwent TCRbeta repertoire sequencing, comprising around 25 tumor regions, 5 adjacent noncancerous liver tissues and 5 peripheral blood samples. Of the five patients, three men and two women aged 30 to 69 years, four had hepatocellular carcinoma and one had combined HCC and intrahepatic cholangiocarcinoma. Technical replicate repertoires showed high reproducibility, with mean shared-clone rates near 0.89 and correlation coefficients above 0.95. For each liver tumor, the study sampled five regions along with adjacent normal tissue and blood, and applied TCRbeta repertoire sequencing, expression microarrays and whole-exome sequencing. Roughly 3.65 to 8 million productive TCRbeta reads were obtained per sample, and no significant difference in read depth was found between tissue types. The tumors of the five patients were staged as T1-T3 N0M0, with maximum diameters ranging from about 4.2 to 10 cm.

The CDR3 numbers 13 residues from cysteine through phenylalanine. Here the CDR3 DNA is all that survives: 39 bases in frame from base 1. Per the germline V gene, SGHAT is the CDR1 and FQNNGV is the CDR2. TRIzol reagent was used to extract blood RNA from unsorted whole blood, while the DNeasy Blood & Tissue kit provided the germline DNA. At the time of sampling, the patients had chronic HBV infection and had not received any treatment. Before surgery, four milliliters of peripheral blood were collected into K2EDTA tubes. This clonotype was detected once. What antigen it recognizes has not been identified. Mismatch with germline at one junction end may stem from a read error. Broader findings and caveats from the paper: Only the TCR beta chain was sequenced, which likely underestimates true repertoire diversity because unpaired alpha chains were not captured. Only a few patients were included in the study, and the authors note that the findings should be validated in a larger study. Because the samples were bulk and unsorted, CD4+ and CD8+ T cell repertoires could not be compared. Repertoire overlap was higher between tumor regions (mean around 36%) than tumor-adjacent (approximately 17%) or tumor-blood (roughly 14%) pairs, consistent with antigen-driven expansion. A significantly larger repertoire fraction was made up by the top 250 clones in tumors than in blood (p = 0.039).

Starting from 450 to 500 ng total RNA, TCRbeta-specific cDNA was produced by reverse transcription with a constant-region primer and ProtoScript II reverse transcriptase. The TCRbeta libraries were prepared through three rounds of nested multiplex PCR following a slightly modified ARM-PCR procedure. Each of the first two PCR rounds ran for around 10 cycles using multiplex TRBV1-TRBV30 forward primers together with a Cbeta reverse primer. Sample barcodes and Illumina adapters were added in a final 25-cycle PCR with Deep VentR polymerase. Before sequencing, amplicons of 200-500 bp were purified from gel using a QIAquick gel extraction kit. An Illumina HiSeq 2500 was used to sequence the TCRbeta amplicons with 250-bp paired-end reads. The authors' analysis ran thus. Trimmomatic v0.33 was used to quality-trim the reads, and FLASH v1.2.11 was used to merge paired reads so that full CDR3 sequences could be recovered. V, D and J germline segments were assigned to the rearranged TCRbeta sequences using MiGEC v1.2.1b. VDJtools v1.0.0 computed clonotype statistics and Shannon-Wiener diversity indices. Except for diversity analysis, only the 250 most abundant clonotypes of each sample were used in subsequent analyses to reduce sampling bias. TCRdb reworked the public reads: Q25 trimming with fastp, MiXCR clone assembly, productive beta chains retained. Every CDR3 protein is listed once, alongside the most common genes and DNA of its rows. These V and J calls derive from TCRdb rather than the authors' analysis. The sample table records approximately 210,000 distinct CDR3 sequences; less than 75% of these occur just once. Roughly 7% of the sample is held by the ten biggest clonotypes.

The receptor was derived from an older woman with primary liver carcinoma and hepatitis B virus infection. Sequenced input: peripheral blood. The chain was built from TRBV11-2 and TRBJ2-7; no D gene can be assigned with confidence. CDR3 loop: CASNLDRRYEQYF. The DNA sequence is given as TGTGCCAGCAACTTAGACCGGAGATACGAGCAGTACTTC.